These 7 T cell receptor beta chains were all obtained from the same sample, sequenced in a study of OX40 agonist ivuxolimab in advanced cancers. Measured with immunoSEQ multiplex PCR; TCRdb has only the in-frame clones, and not every one. This table has about 58,000 clones, about 85% appearing once. Sequencing was performed on CD4+ or CD8+ T cells sorted from blood, taken in a trial of the OX40 agonist ivuxolimab. The receptors were gathered from an adult with an advanced solid tumor such as melanoma, head and neck, liver or kidney cancer.

This sequence joins TRBV28 and TRBJ2-7; TRBD2 matches 7 bases. V lost 7 bases to trimming and J lost 7 bases; unmatched junction nucleotides: 4. Germline V CDR1 and CDR2: MDHEN, SYDVKM. The CDR3 contains 11 residues. CDR3: CASTGGLEQYF. The CDR3 DNA reads TGTGCCAGCACGGGAGGTTTAGAGCAGTACTTC. Drawing the rest from reference TRBV28 and TRBJ2-7, the complete variable domain is DVKVTQSSRYLVKRTGEKVFLECVQDMDHENMFWYRQDPGLGLRLIYFSYDVKMKEKGDIPEGYSVSREKKERFSLILESASTNQTSMYLCASTGGLEQYFGPGTRLTVT.

This chain connects TRBV9 to TRBJ2-3; D is undetermined. From germline, CDR1 is SGDLS and CDR2 YYNGEE. There are 15 residues in the CDR3. V was cut by 0 bases and J by 1 base, with 9 bases left in between. In DNA form, the CDR3 reads TGTGCCAGCAGCGTAGGAGGTTACCGCACAGATACGCAGTATTTT. Translated: CASSVGGYRTDTQYF.

The V call is TRBV11-2, the J call TRBJ2-1; the match to TRBD2 covers 11 bases. The length of the CDR3 is 15 residues. After removal of 3 bases from V and 9 bases from J, the junction contained 7 bases not matched to a gene. CDR1 is SGHAT, CDR2 FQNNGV, per germline. In DNA, the CDR3 is TGTGCCAGCAGCTTCACTAGCGGGAGCTTTGGTGAGCAGTTCTTC. Protein: CASSFTSGSFGEQFF.

J is TRBJ2-7 and V is TRBV7-6; 8 bases align to TRBD1. In germline, CDR1 is SGHVS, CDR2 FNYEAQ. V shed 3 bases, J shed 0 bases, and the junction held 7 bases outside the gene matches. This CDR3 is 16 amino acids long. The CDR3: CASSFLSGQGSYEQYF. The CDR3 DNA follows: TGTGCCAGCAGCTTTCTCTCCGGACAGGGCTCCTACGAGCAGTACTTC.

This sequence joins TRBV5-1 and TRBJ2-7; 10 nucleotides line up with TRBD1. The CDR3 contains 15 residues. CDR1 SGHRS and CDR2 YFSETQ come from the germline V gene. With V trimmed by 0 bases and J by 4 bases, 4 bases remained unmatched. CDR3 bases: TGCGCCAGCAGCTTGGCCGGGACAGGGGTTTACGAGCAGTACTTC. Residues: CASSLAGTGVYEQYF.

This chain joins TRBV28 and TRBJ1-2, with TRBD1 matching over 7 bases. Germline V gene sequence: CDR1 MDHEN, CDR2 SYDVKM. The CDR3 is 14 amino acids. V shed 6 bases and J 1 base; nucleotides not matched to a gene: 5. The CDR3 loop reads CASRDRPYNYGYTF. The CDR3 DNA reads TGTGCCAGCAGGGACAGGCCGTATAACTATGGCTACACCTTC.

This sequence joins TRBV11-3 and TRBJ1-1; D perhaps matches TRBD1 (5 bases). This CDR3 comprises 16 residues. Germline V lookup: CDR1 SGHNT, CDR2 YENEEA. Trimming took 5 bases from V and 1 from J, leaving 17 bases between them. The CDR3 reads CASSPGWGGRNTEAFF. The CDR3 region has the DNA TGTGCCAGCAGCCCCGGTTGGGGGGGGAGGAACACTGAAGCTTTCTTT.